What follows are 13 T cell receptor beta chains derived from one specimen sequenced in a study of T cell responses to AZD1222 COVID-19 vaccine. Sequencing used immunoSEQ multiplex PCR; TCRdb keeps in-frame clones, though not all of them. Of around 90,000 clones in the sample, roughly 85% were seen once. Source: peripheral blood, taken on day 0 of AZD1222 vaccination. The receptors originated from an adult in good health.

The CDR3 reads CAISESSGVQPQHF. The CDR3 DNA reads TGTGCCATCAGTGAGTCTTCAGGGGTCCAGCCCCAGCATTTT. V and J are TRBV10-3 and TRBJ1-5; D is possibly TRBD1 (6 bases). The CDR3 has 14 amino acids. Germline CDR1 is ENHRY and CDR2 is SYGVKD. The germline V and J ends were trimmed by 0 bases and 7 bases, with 10 bases remaining between them.

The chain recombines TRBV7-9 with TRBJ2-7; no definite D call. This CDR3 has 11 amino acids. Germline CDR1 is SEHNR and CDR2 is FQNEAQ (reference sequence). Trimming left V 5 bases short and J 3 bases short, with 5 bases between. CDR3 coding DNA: TGTGCCAGCAGCGTCAACTACGAGCAGTACTTC. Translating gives CASSVNYEQYF. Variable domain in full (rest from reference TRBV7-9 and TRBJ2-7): DTGVSQNPRHKITKRGQNVTFRCDPISEHNRLYWYRQTLGQGPEFLTYFQNEAQLEKSRLLSDRFSAERPKGSFSTLEIQRTEQGDSAMYLCASSVNYEQYFGPGTRLTVT.

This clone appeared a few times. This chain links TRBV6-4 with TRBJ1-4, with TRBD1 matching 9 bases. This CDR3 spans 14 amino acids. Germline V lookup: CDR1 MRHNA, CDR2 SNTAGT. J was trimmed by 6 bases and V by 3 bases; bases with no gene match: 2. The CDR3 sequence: CASSERDRDEKLFF. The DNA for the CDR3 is TGTGCCAGCAGTGAAAGGGACAGGGATGAAAAACTGTTTTTT.

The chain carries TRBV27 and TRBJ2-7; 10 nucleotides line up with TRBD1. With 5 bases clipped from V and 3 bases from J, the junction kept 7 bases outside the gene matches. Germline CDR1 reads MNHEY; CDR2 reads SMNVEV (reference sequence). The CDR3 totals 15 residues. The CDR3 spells CASSRARDRGYEQYF. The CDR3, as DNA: TGTGCCAGCAGTAGAGCCCGGGACAGGGGCTACGAGCAGTACTTC.

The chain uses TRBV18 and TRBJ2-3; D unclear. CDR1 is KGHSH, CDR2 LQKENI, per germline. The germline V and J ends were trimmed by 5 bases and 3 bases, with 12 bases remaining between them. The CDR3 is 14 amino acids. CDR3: CASSATSETDTQYF. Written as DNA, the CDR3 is TGTGCCAGCTCAGCCACCTCTGAAACAGATACGCAGTATTTT. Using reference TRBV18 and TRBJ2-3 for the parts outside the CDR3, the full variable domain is NAGVMQNPRHLVRRRGQEARLRCSPMKGHSHVYWYRQLPEEGLKFMVYLQKENIIDESGMPKERFSAEFPKEGPSILRIQQVVRGDSAAYFCASSATSETDTQYFGPGTRLTVL.

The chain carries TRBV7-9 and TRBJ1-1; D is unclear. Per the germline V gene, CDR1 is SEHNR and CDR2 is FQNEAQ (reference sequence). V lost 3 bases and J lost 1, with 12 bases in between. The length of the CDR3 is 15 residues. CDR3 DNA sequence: TGTGCCAGCAGCTTGCGTGCGGTAACGAACACTGAAGCTTTCTTT. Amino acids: CASSLRAVTNTEAFF.

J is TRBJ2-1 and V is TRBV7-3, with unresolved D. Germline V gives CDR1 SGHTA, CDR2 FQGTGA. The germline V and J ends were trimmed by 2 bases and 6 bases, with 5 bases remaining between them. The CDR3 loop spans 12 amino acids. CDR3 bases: TGTGCCAGCAGCTTATCCCCCAATGAGCAGTTCTTC. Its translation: CASSLSPNEQFF.

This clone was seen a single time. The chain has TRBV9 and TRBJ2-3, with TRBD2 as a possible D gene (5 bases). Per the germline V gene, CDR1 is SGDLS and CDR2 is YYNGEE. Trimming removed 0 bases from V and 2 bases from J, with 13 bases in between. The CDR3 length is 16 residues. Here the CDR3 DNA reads TGTGCCAGCAGCGTAGGCCCGGGAACTAACACAGATACGCAGTATTTT. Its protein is CASSVGPGTNTDTQYF.

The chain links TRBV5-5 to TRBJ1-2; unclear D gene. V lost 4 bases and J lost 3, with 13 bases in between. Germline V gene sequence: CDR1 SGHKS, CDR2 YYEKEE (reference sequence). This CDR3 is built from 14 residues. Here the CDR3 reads CASSLVLEDYGYTF. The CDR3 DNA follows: TGTGCCAGCAGCCTCGTGTTAGAGGACTATGGCTACACCTTC.

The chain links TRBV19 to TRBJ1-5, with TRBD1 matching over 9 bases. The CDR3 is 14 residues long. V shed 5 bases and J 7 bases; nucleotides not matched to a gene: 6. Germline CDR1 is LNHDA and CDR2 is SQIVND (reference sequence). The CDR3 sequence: CASSVRDRVQPQHF. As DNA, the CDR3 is TGTGCCAGTAGTGTAAGGGACAGGGTACAGCCCCAGCATTTT. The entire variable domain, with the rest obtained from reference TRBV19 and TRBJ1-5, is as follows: DGGITQSPKYLFRKEGQNVTLSCEQNLNHDAMYWYRQDPGQGLRLIYYSQIVNDFQKGDIAEGYSVSREKKESFPLTVTSAQKNPTAFYLCASSVRDRVQPQHFGDGTRLSIL.

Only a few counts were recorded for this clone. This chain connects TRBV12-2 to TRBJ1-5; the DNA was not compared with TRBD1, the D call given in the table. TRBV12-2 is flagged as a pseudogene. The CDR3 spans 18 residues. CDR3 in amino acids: CASRLCCRVGDSNQPQHF. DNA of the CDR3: TGTGCAAGTCGCTTATGCTGTCGGGTAGGGGATAGCAATCAGCCCCAGCATTTT.

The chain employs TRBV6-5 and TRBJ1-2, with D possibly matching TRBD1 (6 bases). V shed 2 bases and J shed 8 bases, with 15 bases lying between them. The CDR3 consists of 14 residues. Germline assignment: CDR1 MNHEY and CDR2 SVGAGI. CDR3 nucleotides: TGTGCCAGCAGTTACGGTCAGGGGCCCCAAGGCTACACCTTC. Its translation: CASSYGQGPQGYTF.

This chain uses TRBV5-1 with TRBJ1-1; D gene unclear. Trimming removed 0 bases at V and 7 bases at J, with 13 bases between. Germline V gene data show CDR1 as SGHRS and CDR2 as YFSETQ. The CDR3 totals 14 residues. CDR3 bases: TGCGCCAGCAGCTTGGAAAGGTTTAAAATTGAAGCTTTCTTT. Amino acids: CASSLERFKIEAFF.